The rows below give T cell receptor beta chains drawn from one sample of a study of T cell changes during pregnancy in multiple sclerosis. TCRdb keeps only in-frame clones here, not all; method: immunoSEQ multiplex PCR. The table includes 70,000 or so clones, 91% detected once. The sequencing here drew on peripheral blood, taken in the third trimester of pregnancy. These receptors were obtained from a female donor in good health, enrolled as a control in a pregnancy study. The CDR3 runs from the conserved cysteine through the conserved F or W. D genes are given only for firm matches. Clone sizes are given selectively: once, few, many, or a class where the clone is expanded.

clone size	D gene	V gene	J gene	CDR3 DNA	CDR3 protein
once	NA	TRBV7-9	TRBJ1-6	TGTGCCAGCAGCTTAAGATCGGAGGCACCCCTCCACTTT	CASSLRSEAPLHF
NA	NA	TRBV6-1	TRBJ1-5	TGTGCCAGCAGTGGAAGCACCCATAGCAATCAGCCCCAGCATTTT	CASSGSTHSNQPQHF
NA	TRBD1	TRBV28	TRBJ2-7	TGTGCCAGCAGTTCAGGGACAGTTCGCTACGAGCAGTACTTC	CASSSGTVRYEQYF
NA	NA	TRBV28	TRBJ1-6	TGTGCCAGCAGTTCAACCCCCGGTGGTAATTCACCCCTCCACTTT	CASSSTPGGNSPLHF
NA	NA	TRBV6-1	TRBJ1-2	TGTGCCAGCAGTGAAGCGCTAGCGGTATCGCTCGACTATGGCTACACCTTC	CASSEALAVSLDYGYTF
NA	NA	TRBV7-9	TRBJ2-7	TGTGCCAGCAGCTCTCCGTACGAGCAGTACTTC	CASSSPYEQYF
NA	TRBD2	TRBV4-1	TRBJ2-3	TGCGCCAGCAGCCAAGCACTAGCGGGGGTTGTAGATACGCAGTATTTT	CASSQALAGVVDTQYF
NA	NA	TRBV19	TRBJ1-1	TGTGCCAGTACCAACCGGTTCACCATGAACACTGAAGCTTTCTTT	CASTNRFTMNTEAFF
NA	NA	TRBV5-1	TRBJ2-3	TGCGCCAGCAGCTTGGAGGGGGTTCGCACAGATACGCAGTATTTT	CASSLEGVRTDTQYF
NA	NA	TRBV18	TRBJ2-3	TGTGCCAGCTCACCCTTCGGGGACAAAATCACAGATACGCAGTATTTT	CASSPFGDKITDTQYF
once	TRBD1	TRBV18	TRBJ1-6	TGTGCCAGCTCACCCCCGGACAGGCCCCTCCACTTT	CASSPPDRPLHF
few	NA	TRBV19	TRBJ1-4	TGTGCCACCGGCAGGGCTTTTGCAACTAATGAAAAACTGTTTTTT	CATGRAFATNEKLFF
NA	TRBD2	TRBV18	TRBJ2-7	TGTGCCAGCTCTCAAACAACGCCCGGGGGGTACGACGGCTACGAGCAGTACTTC	CASSQTTPGGYDGYEQYF
NA	TRBD1	TRBV18	TRBJ1-3	TGTGCCAGCTCAGCGGGGACAGCCTCTGGAAACACCATATATTTT	CASSAGTASGNTIYF
NA	NA	TRBV15	TRBJ1-5	TGTGCCACCAGCAGCACCAGGGACAAGCCCCAGCATTTT	CATSSTRDKPQHF
NA	NA	TRBV18	TRBJ2-3	TGTGCCAGCTCAGCCCGGGGGAGCACAGATACGCAGTATTTT	CASSARGSTDTQYF
NA	NA	TRBV15	TRBJ1-6	TGTGCCACCAGCAGAGGGGAGAGGGATAATTCACCCCTCCACTTT	CATSRGERDNSPLHF
NA	TRBD1	TRBV7-6	TRBJ1-1	TGTGCCAGCAGCTTAGCCCAGGGGGTGAACACTGAAGCTTTCTTT	CASSLAQGVNTEAFF
once	TRBD1	TRBV7-2	TRBJ1-3	TGTGCCAGCAGCTCGACAGGGGAAACAAACACCATATATTTT	CASSSTGETNTIYF
NA	NA	TRBV5-1	TRBJ2-1	TGCGCCAGCAGCTGGCCAAACAATGAGCAGTTCTTC	CASSWPNNEQFF
NA	NA	TRBV9	TRBJ1-3	TGTGCCAGCAGCGTAGCGTCGACTTCGGGACACTCTGGAAACACCATATATTTT	CASSVASTSGHSGNTIYF
NA	TRBD1	TRBV7-8	TRBJ1-1	TGTGCCAGCACCCTCCCAGGGGGGAACACTGAAGCTTTCTTT	CASTLPGGNTEAFF
NA	NA	TRBV6-5	TRBJ2-2	TGTGCCAGCAGTAAGGGGCCCGGGGAGCTGTTTTTT	CASSKGPGELFF
NA	NA	TRBV14	TRBJ1-2	TGTGCCAGCAGCCCGTACAGGGAAAACTATGGCTACACCTTC	CASSPYRENYGYTF
NA	NA	TRBV4-1	TRBJ1-4	TGCGCCAGCAGCCAAAAGGGGGGGCCAGGGAAGGAAAAACTGTTTTTT	CASSQKGGPGKEKLFF
NA	NA	TRBV28	TRBJ1-3	TGTGCCAGCAGTTTAATTTTATCGGGGAGCTCTGGAAACACCATATATTTT	CASSLILSGSSGNTIYF
NA	TRBD1	TRBV5-8	TRBJ1-2	TGTGCCAGCAGCTTTGGGGATGGGACAGGGGAATACTATGGCTACACCTTC	CASSFGDGTGEYYGYTF
NA	NA	TRBV21-1	TRBJ1-5	TGTGCCAGCTCCCTACGATGGGGGGGCAATCAGCCCCAGCATTTT	CASSLRWGGNQPQHF
NA	TRBD1	TRBV7-7	TRBJ2-3	TGTGCTAGCAGCTTGGGACAGTCTAGCACAGATACGCAGTATTTT	CASSLGQSSTDTQYF
NA	NA	TRBV7-2	TRBJ2-1	TGTGCCAGCAGCTCGGAGGCGGGGCGCTACAATGAGCAGTTCTTC	CASSSEAGRYNEQFF
NA	TRBD2	TRBV27	TRBJ2-7	TGTGCCAGCAGTCTCACCTCCACTACGGGGGGATCCTACGAGCAGTACTTC	CASSLTSTTGGSYEQYF
once	NA	TRBV5-1	TRBJ1-2	TGCGCCAGCAGCTTGGGACAGGTAAAGAATGGCTACACCTTC	CASSLGQVKNGYTF
NA	TRBD2	TRBV7-9	TRBJ2-7	TGTGCCAGCAGCTCTAGCTGGACTAGCGGGGGGGCCGGGTCCTACGAGCAGTACTTC	CASSSSWTSGGAGSYEQYF
NA	NA	TRBV18	TRBJ2-7	TGTGCCAGCTCACCAAGGCGGGGCCTTTCCTACGAGCAGTACTTC	CASSPRRGLSYEQYF
NA	NA	TRBV9	TRBJ1-1	TGTGCCAGCAGCGTAATAGAGGTGAACACTGAAGCTTTCTTT	CASSVIEVNTEAFF
NA	TRBD1	TRBV7-9	TRBJ1-4	TGTGCCAGCAGCCAGGGGGCGGCTAATGAAAAACTGTTTTTT	CASSQGAANEKLFF
medium-sized	TRBD2	TRBV5-1	TRBJ2-7	TGCGCCAGCAGCTTGGCCCTAGCGGACTCCTACGAGCAGTACTTC	CASSLALADSYEQYF
NA	TRBD1	TRBV27	TRBJ2-7	TGTGCCAGCAGCCCCGGACAGGGGGCGAGCTACGAGCAGTACTTC	CASSPGQGASYEQYF
NA	NA	TRBV5-1	TRBJ2-5	TGCGCCAGCAGCCGCGGGCAGCAAGAGACCCAGTACTTC	CASSRGQQETQYF
once	NA	TRBV7-2	TRBJ1-4	TGTGCCAGCAGCTTAGACAGCGGATTAAAGTGGGAGGAAAAACTGTTTTTT	CASSLDSGLKWEEKLFF
NA	TRBD1	TRBV6-1	TRBJ2-2	TGTGCCAGCCCTCGGCCGGGACAGGGGTCCGGGGAGCTGTTTTTT	CASPRPGQGSGELFF
NA	TRBD1	TRBV5-4	TRBJ2-7	TGTGCCAGCAGCCCAGCGACAGGGGGCCCCTACGAGCAGTACTTC	CASSPATGGPYEQYF
NA	NA	TRBV7-2	TRBJ2-1	TGTGCCAGCAGCTTAGGGTACTTTAGTTTCTCCTACAATGAGCAGTTCTTC	CASSLGYFSFSYNEQFF
NA	NA	TRBV25-1	TRBJ2-6	TGTGCCAGCAGTGCCAGGGGGGCTGGGGCCAACGTCCTGACTTTC	CASSARGAGANVLTF
NA	TRBD2	TRBV19	TRBJ2-5	TGTGCCAGTAGCACCGGTAGCGGGAGGGCCCTCGAGACCCAGTACTTC	CASSTGSGRALETQYF
NA	TRBD1	TRBV28	TRBJ2-7	TGTGCCAGCAATGACAGGGGTATCTGGTCCTACGAGCAGTACTTC	CASNDRGIWSYEQYF